This T cell receptor beta chain was profiled in a study of naive and memory T cell subsets. An equimolar mix of two oligonucleotides served as the beta constant-region primer for TRBC1 and TRBC2. The ligated cDNA underwent four PCR rounds using SP2 and nested alpha and beta constant-region primers. TCRdb used MiXCR to reprocess the UMI-ligation and nested PCR reads, holding one entry per CDR3 protein. The sample lists approximately 4,500 distinct CDR3 sequences, less than 5.5% occurring once. The CDR3 loop spans 12 amino acids. V was trimmed by 9 bases and J by 1 base, leaving 7 bases between them. EMRA cells were CD45RA+CD27-, and effector memory cells CD45RA-CD27-.

What was sequenced was effector memory CD8+ T cells from blood. Subset here: effector memory, CD45RA- CD27-. V usage is TRBV12-3 or TRBV12-4 and J usage is TRBJ2-1; tentatively, D is TRBD2 (6 bases). The source of this sequence is a human donor in good health. The CDR3 loop reads CASSGSYNEQFF. The DNA of the CDR3 is TGTGCCAGTAGCGGTTCCTACAATGAGCAGTTCTTC.